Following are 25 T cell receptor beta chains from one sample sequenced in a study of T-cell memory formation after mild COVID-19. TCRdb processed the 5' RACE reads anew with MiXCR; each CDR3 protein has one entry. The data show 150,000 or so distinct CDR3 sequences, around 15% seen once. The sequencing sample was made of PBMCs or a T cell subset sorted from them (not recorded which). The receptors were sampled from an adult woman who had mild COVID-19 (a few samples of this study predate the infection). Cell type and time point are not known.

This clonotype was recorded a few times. Written as DNA, the CDR3 is TGTGCCAGCATCCCCGGAGACTCTGGGGCCAACGTCCTGACTTTC. Translation gives CASIPGDSGANVLTF. The chain combines TRBV12-3 or TRBV12-4 with TRBJ2-6, with no clear D. V lost 7 bases to trimming and J lost 0 bases, with 10 bases between them. This CDR3 has 15 amino acids.

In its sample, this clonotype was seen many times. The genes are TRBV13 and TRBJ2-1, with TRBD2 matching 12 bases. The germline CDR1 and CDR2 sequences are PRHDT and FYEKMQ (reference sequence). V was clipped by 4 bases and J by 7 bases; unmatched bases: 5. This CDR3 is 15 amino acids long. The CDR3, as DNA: TGTGCCAGCAGCTACGGGACTAGCGGGTTTAATGAGCAGTTCTTC. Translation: CASSYGTSGFNEQFF.

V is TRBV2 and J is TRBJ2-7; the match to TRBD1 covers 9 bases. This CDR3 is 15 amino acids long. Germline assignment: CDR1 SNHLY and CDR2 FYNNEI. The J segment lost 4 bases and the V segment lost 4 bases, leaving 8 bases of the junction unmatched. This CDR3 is CASSGPGQGTYEQYF. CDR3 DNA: TGTGCCAGCAGTGGGCCGGGACAGGGTACTTACGAGCAGTACTTC.

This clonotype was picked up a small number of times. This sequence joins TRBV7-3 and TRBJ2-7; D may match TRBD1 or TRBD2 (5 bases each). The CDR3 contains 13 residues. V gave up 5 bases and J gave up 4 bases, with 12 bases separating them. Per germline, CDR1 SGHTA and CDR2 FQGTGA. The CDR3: CASSPGTEYEQYF. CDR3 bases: TGTGCCAGCAGCCCCGGGACCGAATACGAGCAGTACTTC.

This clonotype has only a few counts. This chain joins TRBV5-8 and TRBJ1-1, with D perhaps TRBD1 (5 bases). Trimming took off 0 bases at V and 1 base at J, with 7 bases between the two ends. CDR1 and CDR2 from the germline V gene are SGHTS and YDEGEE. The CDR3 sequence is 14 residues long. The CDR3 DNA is TGTGCCAGCAGCTTGGAGACAGCGAACACTGAAGCTTTCTTT. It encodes CASSLETANTEAFF.

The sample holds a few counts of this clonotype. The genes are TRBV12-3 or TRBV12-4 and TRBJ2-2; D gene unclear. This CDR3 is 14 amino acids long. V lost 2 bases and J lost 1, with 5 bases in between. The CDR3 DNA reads TGTGCCAGCAGTTTACAGATGAACACCGGGGAGCTGTTTTTT. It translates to CASSLQMNTGELFF.

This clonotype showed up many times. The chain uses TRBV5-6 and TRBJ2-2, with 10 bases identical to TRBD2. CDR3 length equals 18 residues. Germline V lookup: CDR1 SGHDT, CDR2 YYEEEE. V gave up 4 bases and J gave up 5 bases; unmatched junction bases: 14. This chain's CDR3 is CASSRPIVAGGLTGELFF. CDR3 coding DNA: TGTGCCAGCAGCCGGCCGATAGTAGCGGGGGGCCTGACCGGGGAGCTGTTTTTT. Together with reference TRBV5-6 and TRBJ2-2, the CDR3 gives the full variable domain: DAGVTQSPTHLIKTRGQQVTLRCSPKSGHDTVSWYQQALGQGPQFIFQYYEEEERQRGNFPDRFSGHQFPNYSSELNVNALLLGDSALYLCASSRPIVAGGLTGELFFGEGSRLTVL.

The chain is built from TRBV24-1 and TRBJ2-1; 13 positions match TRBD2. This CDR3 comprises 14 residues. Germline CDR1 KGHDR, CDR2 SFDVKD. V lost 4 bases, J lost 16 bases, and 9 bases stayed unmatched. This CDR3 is CATSEGLAGNKYFF. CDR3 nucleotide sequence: TGTGCCACCAGTGAGGGACTAGCGGGAAATAAGTACTTCTTC.

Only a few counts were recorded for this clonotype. CDR3 coding DNA: TGCAGTGCTAGAGCTCTCTTAGCGGGAGGGCACGAGCAGTACTTC. Amino acids: CSARALLAGGHEQYF. V is TRBV20-1 and J is TRBJ2-7, with 11 positions matching TRBD2. The CDR3 sequence is 15 residues long. Germline CDR1 reads DFQATT; CDR2 reads SNEGSKA (reference sequence). V gave up 1 base and J gave up 5 bases; unmatched junction bases: 7.

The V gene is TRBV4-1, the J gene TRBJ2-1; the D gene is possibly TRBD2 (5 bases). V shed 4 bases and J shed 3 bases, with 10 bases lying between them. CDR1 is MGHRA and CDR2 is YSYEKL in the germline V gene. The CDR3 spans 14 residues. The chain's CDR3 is CASSPSRGYNEQFF. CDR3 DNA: TGCGCCAGCAGCCCGTCCCGGGGCTACAATGAGCAGTTCTTC.

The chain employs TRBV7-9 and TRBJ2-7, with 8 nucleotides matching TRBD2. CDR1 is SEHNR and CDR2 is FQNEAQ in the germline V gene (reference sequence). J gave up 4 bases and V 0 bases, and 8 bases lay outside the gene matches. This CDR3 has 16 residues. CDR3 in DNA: TGTGCCAGCAGCTTAGCGGTCGGGAGGGCCAGGTACGAGCAGTACTTC. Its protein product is CASSLAVGRARYEQYF.

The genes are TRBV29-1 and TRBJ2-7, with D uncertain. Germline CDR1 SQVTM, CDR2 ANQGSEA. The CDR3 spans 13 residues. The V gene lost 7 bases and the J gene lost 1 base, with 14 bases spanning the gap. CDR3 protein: CSAIQPGSYEQYF. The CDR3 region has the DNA TGCAGCGCCATTCAGCCAGGATCCTACGAGCAGTACTTC.

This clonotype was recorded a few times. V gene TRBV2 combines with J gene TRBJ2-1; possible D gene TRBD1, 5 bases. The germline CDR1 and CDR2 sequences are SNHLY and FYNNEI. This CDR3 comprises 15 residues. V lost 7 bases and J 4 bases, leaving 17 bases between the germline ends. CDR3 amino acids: CASTMSQGHYNEQFF. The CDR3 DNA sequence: TGTGCCAGCACCATGAGCCAGGGTCATTACAATGAGCAGTTCTTC.

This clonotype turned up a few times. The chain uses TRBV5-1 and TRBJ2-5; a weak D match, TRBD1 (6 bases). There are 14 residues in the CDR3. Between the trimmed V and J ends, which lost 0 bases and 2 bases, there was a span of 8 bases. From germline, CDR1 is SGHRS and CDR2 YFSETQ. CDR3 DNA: TGCGCCAGCAGCTTGGCGGACAGTCAAGAGACCCAGTACTTC. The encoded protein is CASSLADSQETQYF.

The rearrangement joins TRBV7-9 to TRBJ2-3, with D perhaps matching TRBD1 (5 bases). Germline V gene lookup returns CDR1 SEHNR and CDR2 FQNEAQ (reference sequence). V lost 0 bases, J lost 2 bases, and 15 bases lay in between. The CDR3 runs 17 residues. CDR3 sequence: CASSLASGHRNTDTQYF. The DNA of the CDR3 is TGTGCCAGCAGCTTAGCGTCCGGGCACAGGAACACAGATACGCAGTATTTT.

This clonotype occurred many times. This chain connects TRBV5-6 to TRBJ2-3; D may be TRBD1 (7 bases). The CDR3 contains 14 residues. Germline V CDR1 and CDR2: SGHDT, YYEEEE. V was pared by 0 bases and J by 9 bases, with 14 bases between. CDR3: CASSLGAGGGTQYF. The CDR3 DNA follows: TGTGCCAGCAGCTTGGGTGCCGGAGGGGGCACGCAGTATTTT.

CDR3 region: CASSLGPRSGSSYEQYF. The CDR3 region has the DNA TGCGCCAGCAGCTTGGGGCCAAGAAGTGGTAGCTCCTACGAGCAGTACTTC. V and J are TRBV5-1 and TRBJ2-7; no firm D call. Germline CDR1 is SGHRS and CDR2 is YFSETQ. V lost 0 bases to trimming and J lost 0 bases, with 16 bases between them. The length of the CDR3 is 17 residues.

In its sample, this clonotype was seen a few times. In DNA, the CDR3 is TGCAGTGCTAAAGGCAGGGCCACTGAAGCTTTCTTT. This translates into CSAKGRATEAFF. The chain uses TRBV20-1 and TRBJ1-1; D perhaps matches TRBD1 (5 bases). There are 12 residues in the CDR3. CDR1 and CDR2 (germline): DFQATT, SNEGSKA (reference sequence). V was pared by 4 bases and J by 4 bases, with 10 bases between.

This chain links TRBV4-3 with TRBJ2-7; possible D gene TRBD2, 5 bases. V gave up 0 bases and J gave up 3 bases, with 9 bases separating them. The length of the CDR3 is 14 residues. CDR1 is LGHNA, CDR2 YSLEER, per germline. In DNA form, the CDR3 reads TGCGCCAGCAGCCAAGACGACTATAACTACGAGCAGTACTTC. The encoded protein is CASSQDDYNYEQYF.

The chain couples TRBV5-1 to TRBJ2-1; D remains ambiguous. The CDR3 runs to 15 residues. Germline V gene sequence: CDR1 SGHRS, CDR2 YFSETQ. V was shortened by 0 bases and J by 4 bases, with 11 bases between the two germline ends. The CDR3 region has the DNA TGCGCCAGCAGCTTGGTATCTGCGGAATACAATGAGCAGTTCTTC. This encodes CASSLVSAEYNEQFF.

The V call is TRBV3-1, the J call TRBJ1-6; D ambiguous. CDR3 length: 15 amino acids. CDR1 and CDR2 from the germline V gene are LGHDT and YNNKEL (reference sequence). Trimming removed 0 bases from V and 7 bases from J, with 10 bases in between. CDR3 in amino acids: CASSQDRQTNSPLHF. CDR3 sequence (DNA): TGTGCCAGCAGCCAAGATCGGCAGACCAATTCACCCCTCCACTTT.

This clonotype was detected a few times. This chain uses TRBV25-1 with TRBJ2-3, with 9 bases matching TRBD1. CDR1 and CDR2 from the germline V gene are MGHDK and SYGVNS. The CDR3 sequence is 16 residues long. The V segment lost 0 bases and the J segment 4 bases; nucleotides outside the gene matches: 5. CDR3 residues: CASSEYRTGEADTQYF. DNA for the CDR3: TGTGCCAGCAGTGAATATAGGACAGGGGAGGCAGATACGCAGTATTTT.

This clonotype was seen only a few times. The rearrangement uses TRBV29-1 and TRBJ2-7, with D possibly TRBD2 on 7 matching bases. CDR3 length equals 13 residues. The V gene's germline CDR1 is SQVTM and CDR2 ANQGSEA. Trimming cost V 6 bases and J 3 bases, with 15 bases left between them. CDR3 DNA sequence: TGCAGCGTACGAGGGGGGGCTTACTACGAGCAGTACTTC. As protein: CSVRGGAYYEQYF.

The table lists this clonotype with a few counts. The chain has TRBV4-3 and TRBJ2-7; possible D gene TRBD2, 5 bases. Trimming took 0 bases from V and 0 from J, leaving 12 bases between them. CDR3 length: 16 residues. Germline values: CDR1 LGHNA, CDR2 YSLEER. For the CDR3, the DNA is TGCGCCAGCAGCCAAGATCGGGAACCAAACTCCTACGAGCAGTACTTC. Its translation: CASSQDREPNSYEQYF.

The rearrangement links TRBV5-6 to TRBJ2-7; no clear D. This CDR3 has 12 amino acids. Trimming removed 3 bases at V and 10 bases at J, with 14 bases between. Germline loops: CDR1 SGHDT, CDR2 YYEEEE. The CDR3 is CASSSLTSSQYF. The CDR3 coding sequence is TGTGCCAGCAGCTCCCTGACGTCAAGTCAGTACTTC. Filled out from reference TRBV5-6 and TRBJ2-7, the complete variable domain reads DAGVTQSPTHLIKTRGQQVTLRCSPKSGHDTVSWYQQALGQGPQFIFQYYEEEERQRGNFPDRFSGHQFPNYSSELNVNALLLGDSALYLCASSSLTSSQYFGPGTRLTVT.